The 12 T cell receptor beta chains given below trace back to one sample, sequenced in a study of tumor-infiltrating lymphocytes in primary liver carcinoma. From approximately 550 ng of total RNA, TCR beta-specific cDNA was reverse-transcribed using a constant-region primer. Three-round nested multiplex PCR performed with slightly modified ARM-PCR produced the TCR beta libraries. The first two PCR rounds, roughly 9 cycles each, used TRBV1-TRBV30 forward primers and a C-beta reverse primer. TCRdb independently ran MiXCR on the multiplex PCR reads; one entry per CDR3 protein. The table shows 150,000 to 200,000 distinct CDR3 sequences, with 65% occurring only once. Germline DNA was extracted alongside blood RNA, which was obtained from unsorted whole blood. Sequenced material: peripheral blood. The receptors were gathered from a woman aged 55-70 years with primary liver carcinoma and hepatitis B virus infection.

This clonotype was detected once. Compared with germline, one end of the junction differs, possibly owing to a read error. The V and J genes are TRBV11-2 and TRBJ2-3; D remains ambiguous. The germline CDR1 and CDR2 sequences are SGHAT and FQNNGV. The CDR3 runs to 15 residues. CDR3 in amino acids: CASSLGPYGTDTQYF. CDR3 bases: TGTGCCAGCAGCTTAGGCCCCTACGGCACAGATACACAGTATTTT.

This clonotype has ten or more counts. The V gene is TRBV5-6, the J gene TRBJ2-6, with no clear D. This CDR3 comprises 14 residues. CDR1 is SGHDT, CDR2 YYEEEE, per germline. The V gene lost 4 bases and the J gene lost 6 bases, with 11 bases spanning the gap. The CDR3 loop reads CASSKDGQANVLTF. In DNA form, the CDR3 reads TGTGCCAGCAGCAAGGACGGGCAGGCCAACGTCCTGACTTTC.

This clonotype occurred many times. The chain uses TRBV7-8 and TRBJ1-2; D is possibly TRBD1 (6 bases). The CDR3 loop spans 13 amino acids. Germline assignment: CDR1 SGHVS and CDR2 FQNEAQ. Trimming left V 5 bases short and J 1 base short, with 8 bases between. The CDR3 protein is CASSKDSNYGYTF. DNA for the CDR3: TGTGCCAGCAGCAAGGACAGTAACTATGGCTACACCTTC. Full variable domain (remainder filled in from reference TRBV7-8 and TRBJ1-2): GAGVSQSPRYKVAKRGQDVALRCDPISGHVSLFWYQQALGQGPEFLTYFQNEAQLDKSGLPSDRFFAERPEGSVSTLKIQRTQQEDSAVYLCASSKDSNYGYTFGSGTRLTVV.

This clonotype qualifies as medium-sized. The chain uses TRBV11-3 and TRBJ2-6; either TRBD1 or TRBD2 may fit D (5 bases each). The V end was cut by 4 bases, the J end by 3 bases, with 13 bases between. CDR1 is SGHNT and CDR2 is YENEEA in the germline V gene. CDR3 length equals 16 residues. The CDR3 DNA follows: TGTGCCAGCAGCTCTGAAGGGGCGGGTGGGGCCAACGTCCTGACTTTC. Translation: CASSSEGAGGANVLTF.

This clonotype was recorded at least ten times. The chain has TRBV6-6 and TRBJ2-1; no clear D gene. The CDR3 covers 15 residues. Germline V CDR1 and CDR2: MNHNY, SVGAGI (reference sequence). V dropped 7 bases and J dropped 0 bases, with 13 bases sitting between them. CDR3 protein: CASTWKTFSYNEQFF. The DNA for the CDR3 is TGTGCCAGCACCTGGAAGACTTTCTCCTACAATGAGCAGTTCTTC.

On this clonotype: With a much larger clone just one base away, this may be a read error. The chain employs TRBV4-1 and TRBJ1-1; TRBD1 might be the D (5 bases). Germline V gene lookup returns CDR1 MGHRA and CDR2 YSYEKL. The CDR3 consists of 16 residues. The CDR3 is CASSQDKYRMNIEAFF. The CDR3, as DNA: TGCGCCAGCAGCCAAGATAAGTACAGGATGAACATTGAAGCTTTCTTT.

This clonotype was detected many times. The V and J genes are TRBV12-3 or TRBV12-4 and TRBJ2-5; D remains unclear. V was pared by 4 bases and J by 2 bases, with 5 bases between. This CDR3 spans 12 amino acids. CDR3: CASSYGQETQYF. The CDR3 bases are TGTGCCAGCAGTTACGGACAAGAGACCCAGTACTTC.

The chain links TRBV4-1 to TRBJ2-7, with TRBD2 as a possible D gene (6 bases). Germline lookup yields CDR1 MGHRA and CDR2 YSYEKL. The CDR3 extends over 15 amino acids. Trimming cost V 2 bases and J 4 bases, with 15 bases left between them. CDR3 DNA: TGCGCCAGCAGCCAAACGACTAGTGGACATTACGAGCAGTACTTC. This gives the protein CASSQTTSGHYEQYF.

With respect to this clonotype: Its ends do not fully match the called genes, so a read error is possible. This chain connects TRBV29-1 to TRBJ2-6, with D perhaps matching TRBD1 (6 bases). Germline lookup yields CDR1 SQVTM and CDR2 ANQGSEA. The CDR3 covers 19 residues. The CDR3 region has the DNA TGTAGCGTTGAAGCCACCCCCGGGACATGGGATACTGGGGCCAACGTCCTGACTTTC. This codes for CSVEATPGTWDTGANVLTF.

A remark on this clonotype: An end of the junction does not agree with germline; a read error may underlie this. V and J are TRBV4-1 and TRBJ2-3, with D tentatively TRBD1 (5 bases). CDR1 MGHRA and CDR2 YSYEKL come from the germline V gene. The CDR3 extends over 16 amino acids. This chain's CDR3 is CASSQGQIWSTDTRYF. The CDR3 DNA reads as TGCGCCAGCAGCCAAGGACAGATCTGGAGCACAGATACGCGGTATTTT.

This chain joins TRBV5-1 and TRBJ2-5; 12 bases line up with TRBD2. CDR3 length equals 17 residues. The V segment lost 4 bases and the J segment 5 bases; nucleotides outside the gene matches: 12. Germline CDR1 reads SGHRS; CDR2 reads YFSETQ. CDR3 bases: TGCGCCAGCAGCCTGGGGAGACTAGCGGGAGTTAAGGAGACCCAGTACTTC. Protein sequence: CASSLGRLAGVKETQYF.

About this clonotype itself: A clone one base away is much larger, so this may be a read error. V gene TRBV12-3 or TRBV12-4 combines with J gene TRBJ2-3, with 9 bases identical to TRBD1. This CDR3 comprises 18 residues. This chain's CDR3 is CGSSARLPRQGGSDTQYF. The CDR3 DNA sequence: TGTGGCAGCAGCGCCCGGTTACCTAGACAGGGGGGATCGGATACGCAGTATTTT.